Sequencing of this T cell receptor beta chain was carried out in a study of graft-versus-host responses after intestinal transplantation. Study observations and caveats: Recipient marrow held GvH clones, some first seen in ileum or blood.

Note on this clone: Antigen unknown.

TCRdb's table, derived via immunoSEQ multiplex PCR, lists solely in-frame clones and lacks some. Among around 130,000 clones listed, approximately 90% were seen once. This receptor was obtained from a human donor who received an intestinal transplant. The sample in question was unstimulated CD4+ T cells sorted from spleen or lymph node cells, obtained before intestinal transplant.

CDR3 in amino acids: CASSRGQDYGYTF. CDR3 DNA sequence: TGTGCCAGCAGCAGGGGACAGGACTATGGCTACACCTTC. V and J are TRBV7-9 and TRBJ1-2; the match to TRBD1 covers 8 bases. CDR1 is SEHNR, CDR2 FQNEAQ, per germline (reference sequence). J was trimmed by 3 bases and V by 5 bases; bases with no gene match: 2. The CDR3 extends over 13 amino acids.